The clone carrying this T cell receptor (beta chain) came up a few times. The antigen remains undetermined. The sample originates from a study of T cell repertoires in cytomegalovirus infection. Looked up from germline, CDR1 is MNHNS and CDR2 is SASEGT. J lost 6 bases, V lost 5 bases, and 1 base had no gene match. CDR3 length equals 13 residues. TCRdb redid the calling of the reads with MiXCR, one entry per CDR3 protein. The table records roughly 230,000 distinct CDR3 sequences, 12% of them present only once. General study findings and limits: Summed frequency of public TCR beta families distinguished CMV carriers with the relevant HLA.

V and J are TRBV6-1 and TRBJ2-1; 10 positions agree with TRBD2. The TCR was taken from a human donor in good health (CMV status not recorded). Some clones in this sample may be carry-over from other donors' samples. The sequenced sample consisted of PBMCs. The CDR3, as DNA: TGTGCCAGCAGTCTAGCGGGAGTCAATGAGCAGTTCTTC. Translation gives CASSLAGVNEQFF.